The source of this T cell receptor beta chain is a study of CD8 T cells in ankylosing spondylitis. Study-level results: Blood from ankylosing spondylitis patients appeared to carry a characteristic roughly 8-variant TCR beta motif. The authors reported significant enrichment of disease-linked clones in matched ankylosing spondylitis synovial fluid. Prior literature has documented some motif variants in synovial fluid and blood from reactive arthritis.

TCRdb re-analysed the 5' RACE reads in MiXCR, keeping a single row per CDR3 protein. The table records 700,000 to 850,000 distinct CDR3 sequences, about 11% of them present only once. Many counts were recorded for this clonotype. Its matching antigen is unknown. Germline loops: CDR1 SQVTM, CDR2 ANQGSEA. Deletions cut 6 bases from V and 4 bases from J, with 18 bases between. CDR3 length equals 14 residues. Input material: blood, either unsorted or a sorted T cell fraction (not recorded which). This receptor was identified in a male donor with ankylosing spondylitis. The chain is built from TRBV29-1 and TRBJ1-1; D gene ambiguous. The DNA for the CDR3 is TGCAGCGTAGCGACCCACGGAGGTATCACTGAAGCTTTCTTT. Protein product: CSVATHGGITEAFF.